The subject of this entry is one T cell receptor beta chain. Using immunoSEQ multiplex PCR, the repertoire was profiled, and TCRdb retains in-frame clones only, with some absent. The table includes about 52,000 clones, over 75% detected once. The V gene end was trimmed by 3 bases and the J gene end by 7 bases; junction bases not matched to a gene: 18. The CDR3 length is 17 residues. Germline CDR1 LNHDA, CDR2 SQIVND (reference sequence). The data were taken from a study of blood T cell repertoires in COVID-19. What was sequenced was peripheral blood. The TCR was taken from a man between 70 and 80 years old with acute or convalescent COVID-19. J is TRBJ2-7 and V is TRBV19; 7 bases fit TRBD2. The CDR3 nucleotides read TGTGCCAGTAGTATGACCCCATTTAGCGGGCTGGCGGGGGAGCAGTACTTC. Encoded protein: CASSMTPFSGLAGEQYF.